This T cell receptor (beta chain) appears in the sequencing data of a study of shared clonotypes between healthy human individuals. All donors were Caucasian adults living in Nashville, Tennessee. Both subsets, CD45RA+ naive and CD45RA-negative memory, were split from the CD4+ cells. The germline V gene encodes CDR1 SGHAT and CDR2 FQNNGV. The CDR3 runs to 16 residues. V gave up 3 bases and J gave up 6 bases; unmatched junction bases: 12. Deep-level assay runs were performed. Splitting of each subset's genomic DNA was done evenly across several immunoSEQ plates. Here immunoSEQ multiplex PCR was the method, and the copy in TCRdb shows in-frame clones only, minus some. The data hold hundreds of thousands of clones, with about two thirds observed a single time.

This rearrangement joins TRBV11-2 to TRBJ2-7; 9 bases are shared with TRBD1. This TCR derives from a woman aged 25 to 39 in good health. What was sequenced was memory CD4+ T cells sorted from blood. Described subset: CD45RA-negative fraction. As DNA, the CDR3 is TGTGCCAGCAGCTTGAACACAGGGGGCTTCCCCTCCGAGCAGTACTTC. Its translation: CASSLNTGGFPSEQYF.